The 4 T cell receptor beta chains below were found in one sample sequenced in a study of shared clonotypes between healthy human individuals. Only in-frame clones appear in the TCRdb table, and some are missing; sequencing was by immunoSEQ multiplex PCR. The table includes roughly 1,500,000 clones, about 98% detected once. What was sequenced was naive CD4+ T cells sorted from blood. Regarding subset: CD45RA+ positively selected. These receptors came from a man under 40 in good health.

V usage is TRBV29-1 and J usage is TRBJ1-2, with TRBD1 matching 7 bases. The germline V gene encodes CDR1 SQVTM and CDR2 ANQGSEA. CDR3 length: 12 amino acids. The J segment lost 2 bases and the V segment lost 3 bases, leaving 0 bases of the junction unmatched. CDR3 bases: TGCAGCGTTGAGGACAGGAACTATGGCTACACCTTC. Translated, it gives CSVEDRNYGYTF.

CDR3 nucleotide sequence: TGTGCCAGCAGCTCGGTTGGGACACGGTATACTGAAGCTTTCTTT. Encoded protein: CASSSVGTRYTEAFF. The rearrangement joins TRBV28 to TRBJ1-1, with D perhaps TRBD1 (6 bases). The CDR3 consists of 15 residues. The V end lost 6 bases, the J end lost 5 bases, and 19 bases lay between the germline ends. Germline V gene data show CDR1 as MDHEN and CDR2 as SYDVKM.

Only one count was recorded for this clone. This rearrangement joins TRBV10-1 to TRBJ1-2; 8 bases are a match to TRBD1. Germline loops: CDR1 WNHNN, CDR2 SYGVQD (reference sequence). The CDR3 extends over 16 amino acids. V lost 0 bases to trimming and J lost 4 bases; unmatched junction nucleotides: 7. Here the CDR3 reads CASSESASDRVYGYTF. CDR3 in DNA: TGCGCCAGCAGTGAGTCGGCATCGGACAGGGTCTATGGCTACACCTTC.

This clone was detected only once. The chain employs TRBV7-8 and TRBJ2-3; D is uncertain. Trimming took 2 bases from V and 0 from J, leaving 12 bases between them. The CDR3 runs to 16 residues. CDR1 and CDR2 (germline): SGHVS, FQNEAQ. DNA of the CDR3: TGTGCCAGCAGCTTAACCCCCCACGGGAGCACAGATACGCAGTATTTT. Its translation is CASSLTPHGSTDTQYF. Filled out from reference TRBV7-8 and TRBJ2-3, the complete variable domain reads GAGVSQSPRYKVAKRGQDVALRCDPISGHVSLFWYQQALGQGPEFLTYFQNEAQLDKSGLPSDRFFAERPEGSVSTLKIQRTQQEDSAVYLCASSLTPHGSTDTQYFGPGTRLTVL.